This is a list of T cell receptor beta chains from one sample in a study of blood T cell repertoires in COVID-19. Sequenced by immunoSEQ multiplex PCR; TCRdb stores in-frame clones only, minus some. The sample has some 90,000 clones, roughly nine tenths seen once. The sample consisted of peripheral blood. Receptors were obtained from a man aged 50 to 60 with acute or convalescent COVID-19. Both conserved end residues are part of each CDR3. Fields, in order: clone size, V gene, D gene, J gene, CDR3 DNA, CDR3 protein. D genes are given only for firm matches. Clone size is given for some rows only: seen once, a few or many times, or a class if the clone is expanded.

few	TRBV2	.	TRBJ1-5	TGTGCCAGCAGTGTATCGGGCAGGGATCAGCCCCAGCATTTT	CASSVSGRDQPQHF
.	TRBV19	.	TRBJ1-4	TGTGCCCGGGATCAAGAAAAACTGTTTTTT	CARDQEKLFF
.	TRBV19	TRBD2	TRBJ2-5	TGTGCCAGTAGTACTGGGACTAGCGGTGCTCAAGAGACCCAGTACTTC	CASSTGTSGAQETQYF
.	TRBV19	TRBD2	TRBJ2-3	TGTGCCACAAACCCCCTAGGCGGGGGGAACACAGATACGCAGTATTTT	CATNPLGGGNTDTQYF
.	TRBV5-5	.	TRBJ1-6	TGTGCCAGCAGCTCCCAGGAACCGTATAATTCACCCCTCCACTTT	CASSSQEPYNSPLHF
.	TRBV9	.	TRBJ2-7	TGTGCCAGCAGCGTAGAGGGGACAACCTACGAGCAGTACTTC	CASSVEGTTYEQYF
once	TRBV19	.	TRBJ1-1	TGTGCCAGTAGTATGAATGGCGGGGGGCACACTGAAGCTTTCTTT	CASSMNGGGHTEAFF
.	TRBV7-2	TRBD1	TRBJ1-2	TGTGCCAGCAGCCGGGACAGGGCGGCACCTAACTATGGCTACACCTTC	CASSRDRAAPNYGYTF
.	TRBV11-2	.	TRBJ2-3	TGTGCCAGCAGCTTACTCTTCACTAGGTCTAGCACAGATACGCAGTATTTT	CASSLLFTRSSTDTQYF
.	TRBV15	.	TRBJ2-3	TGTGCCACCAGCCGTACAGGGTCGAGTGCAGATACGCAGTATTTT	CATSRTGSSADTQYF
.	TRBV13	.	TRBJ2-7	TGTGCCAGCAGCTTAGGCGGTCGGGCCTACGAGCAGTACTTC	CASSLGGRAYEQYF
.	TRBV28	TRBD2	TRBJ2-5	TGTGCCAGCAGCAGGACTAGCGGGGCGACCCTCCAAGAGACCCAGTACTTC	CASSRTSGATLQETQYF
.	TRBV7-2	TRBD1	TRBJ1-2	TGTGCCAGCAGCCCAGGACAGGCCAGAGGCTATGGCTACACCTTC	CASSPGQARGYGYTF